This T cell receptor (beta chain) was recorded in a study of cytomegalovirus exposure and HLA in healthy donors. A multiplex PCR was run with 60 Vbeta primers and 13 Jbeta primers. Measured with immunoSEQ multiplex PCR; TCRdb has only the in-frame clones, and not every one. This sample has over 95,000 clones, with about 61% found just once. Overall study findings and caveats: Most CMV-associated TCR beta chains appeared HLA-restricted in a later analysis.

About this clone: Its antigen is not identified. Mismatch with germline at one junction end may stem from a read error.

The sequence was collected from a young man in good health and CMV-seropositive. Sequenced sample: PBMCs.

The CDR3 sequence is CASSLAEGTGDFF. CDR3 DNA: TGCGCCAGCAGCTTGGCCGAAGGGACAGGAGATTTTTTC. The chain recombines TRBV5-1 with TRBJ2-7, with 8 bases that match TRBD1. The CDR3 extends over 13 amino acids. CDR1 and CDR2 from the germline V gene are SGHRS and YFSETQ. Together with reference TRBV5-1 and TRBJ2-7, the CDR3 gives the full variable domain: KAGVTQTPRYLIKTRGQQVTLSCSPISGHRSVSWYQQTPGQGLQFLFEYFSETQRNKGNFPGRFSGRQFSNSRSEMNVSTLELGDSALYLCASSLAEGTGDFFGPGTRLTVT.